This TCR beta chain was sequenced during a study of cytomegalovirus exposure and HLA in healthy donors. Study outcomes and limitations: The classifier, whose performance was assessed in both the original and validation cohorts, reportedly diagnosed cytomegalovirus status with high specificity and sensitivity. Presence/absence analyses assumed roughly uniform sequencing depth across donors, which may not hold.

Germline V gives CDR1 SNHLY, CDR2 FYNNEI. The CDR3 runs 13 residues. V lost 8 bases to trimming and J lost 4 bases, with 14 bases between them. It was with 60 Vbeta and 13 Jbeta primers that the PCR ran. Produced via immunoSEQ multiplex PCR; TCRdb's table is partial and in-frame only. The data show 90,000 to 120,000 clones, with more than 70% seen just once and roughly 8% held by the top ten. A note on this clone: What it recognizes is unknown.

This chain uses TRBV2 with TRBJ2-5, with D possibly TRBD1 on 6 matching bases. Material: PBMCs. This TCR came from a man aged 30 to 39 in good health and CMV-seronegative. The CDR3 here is CASSIRGRETQYF. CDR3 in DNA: TGTGCCAGCTCAATAAGGGGGAGAGAGACCCAGTACTTC.